This paragraph covers one T cell receptor beta chain sequence. Its antigen is unidentified. Prior to sequencing, the ViraFEST assay stimulated PBMC with viral peptide pools, which expanded the antigen-specific CD4+ T cells. Researchers isolated CD4+ T cells once approximately eleven days of culture had elapsed. No vaccinee had earlier SARS-CoV-2 infection, and nucleocapsid antibodies were negative. Supplemented with around 9.8 IU/ml IL-2 and roughly 10 ug/ml peptides, 2 million to 2.5 million PBMC per well were kept in culture. The repertoire was sequenced with immunoSEQ multiplex PCR; TCRdb's copy has only in-frame clones and lacks some. The sample carries about 25,000 clones, approximately 80% recorded once. This sample is part of a study of vaccination effects on CD4 cells after COVID-19. Germline values: CDR1 MNHNS, CDR2 SASEGT. J gave up 6 bases and V 1 base, and 0 bases lay outside the gene matches. CDR3 length: 14 residues.

Here the sequenced sample was CD4+ T cells from PBMCs cultured with HCoV-NL63 spike peptides, taken before COVID-19 vaccination. This chain connects TRBV6-1 to TRBJ2-1; 10 nucleotides match TRBD1. The receptor was isolated from a human donor who received a COVID-19 vaccine. CDR3 DNA: TGTGCCAGCAGTGAAGGGACAGGGGGCAATGAGCAGTTCTTC. Its protein product is CASSEGTGGNEQFF.